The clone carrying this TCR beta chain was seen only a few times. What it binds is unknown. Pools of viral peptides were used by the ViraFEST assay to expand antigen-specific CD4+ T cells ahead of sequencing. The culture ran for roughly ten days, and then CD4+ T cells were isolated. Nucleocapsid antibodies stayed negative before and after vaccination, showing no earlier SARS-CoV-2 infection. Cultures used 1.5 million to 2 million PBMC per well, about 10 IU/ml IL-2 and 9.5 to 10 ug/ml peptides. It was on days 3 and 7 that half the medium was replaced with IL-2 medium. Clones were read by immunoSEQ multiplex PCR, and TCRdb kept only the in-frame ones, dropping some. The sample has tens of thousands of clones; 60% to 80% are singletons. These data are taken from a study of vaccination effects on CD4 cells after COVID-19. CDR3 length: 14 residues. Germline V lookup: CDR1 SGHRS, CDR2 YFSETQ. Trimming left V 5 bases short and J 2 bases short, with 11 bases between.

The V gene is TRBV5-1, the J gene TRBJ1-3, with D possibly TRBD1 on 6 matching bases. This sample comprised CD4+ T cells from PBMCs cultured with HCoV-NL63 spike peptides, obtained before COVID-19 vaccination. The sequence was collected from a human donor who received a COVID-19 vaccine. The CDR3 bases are TGCGCCAGCAGGGACGGGGGCCCTGGAAACACCATATATTTT. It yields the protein CASRDGGPGNTIYF.